What follows are 26 T cell receptor beta chains derived from one specimen sequenced in a study of blood T cells in healthy people across ages. A second 7 to 11 cycle PCR used barcoded and J-beta primers. TCRdb processed the 5' RACE reads anew with MiXCR; each CDR3 protein has one entry. The sample lists 1.5 million to 2 million distinct CDR3 sequences; around 50% were seen once. Material for sequencing was blood. The receptor source for this set is a middle-aged woman in good health.

CDR3 sequence reads: CSPQEVINSPLHF. CDR3 bases: TGCAGTCCCCAAGAGGTCATTAATTCACCCCTCCACTTT. The chain recombines TRBV20-1 with TRBJ1-6; D ambiguous. The germline gives CDR1 DFQATT, CDR2 SNEGSKA (reference sequence). The CDR3 runs 13 residues. V was cut by 8 bases and J by 6 bases, with 14 bases left in between.

This clonotype was seen a few times. One base away lies a much larger clone, so this may be a sequencing read error. The genes are TRBV2 and TRBJ1-2; 8 bases match TRBD1. Germline CDR1 SNHLY, CDR2 FYNNEI. Trimming took 5 bases from V and 3 from J; bases not matched to a gene: 2. This CDR3 region has 13 residues. The CDR3 DNA is TGTGCCAGCAGTACGACAGGGGACTATGGCTACACCTTC. It specifies CASSTTGDYGYTF.

This clonotype has more than one count but fewer than ten. The gene calls are TRBV20-1 and TRBJ2-7; D not resolved. The CDR3 is made up of 10 amino acids. Germline V lookup: CDR1 DFQATT, CDR2 SNEGSKA (reference sequence). The V gene lost 4 bases and the J gene lost 4 bases, with 5 bases spanning the gap. The CDR3 DNA reads as TGCAGTGCTACAGAATACGAGCAGTACTTC. Encoded protein: CSATEYEQYF.

As DNA, the CDR3 is TGTGCCAGCAACCAAGGAGGGGGGCTCTATGGCTACACCTTC. It yields the protein CASNQGGGLYGYTF. The chain couples TRBV6-5 to TRBJ1-2; perhaps TRBD1 as D (6 bases). There are 14 residues in the CDR3. Germline CDR1 is MNHEY and CDR2 is SVGAGI. V shed 7 bases and J shed 4 bases, with 16 bases lying between them.

This chain connects TRBV6-5 to TRBJ1-2, with TRBD1 as a possible D gene (6 bases). Germline-derived CDR1 and CDR2 are MNHEY and SVGAGI. V was trimmed by 6 bases and J by 8 bases, leaving 22 bases between them. This CDR3 region has 15 residues. In DNA, the CDR3 is TGTGCCAGCAGGGTTCACCCGCAGGGGAATGGGGGCTACACCTTC. This sequence encodes CASRVHPQGNGGYTF.

The chain is built from TRBV6-1 and TRBJ1-4, with 9 bases that match TRBD1. The CDR3 contains 19 residues. V lost 6 bases and J lost 0; bases outside the gene matches: 14. CDR1 is MNHNS and CDR2 is SASEGT in the germline V gene. The CDR3 nucleotides are TGTGCCAGCAGCCAACCTGCGGGGACAGGGTTCGCAACTAATGAAAAACTGTTTTTT. This sequence encodes CASSQPAGTGFATNEKLFF.

The chain links TRBV28 to TRBJ1-5; TRBD1 might be the D (5 bases). Germline lookup yields CDR1 MDHEN and CDR2 SYDVKM. Between the trimmed V and J ends, which lost 3 bases and 4 bases, there was a span of 16 bases. This CDR3 is 16 amino acids long. CDR3 region: CASSFHEVAGNQPQHF. In DNA form, the CDR3 reads TGTGCCAGCAGTTTCCATGAAGTGGCAGGGAATCAGCCCCAGCATTTT.

The chain uses TRBV27 and TRBJ2-1, with 10 bases aligning to TRBD2. Germline trimming cut 6 bases from V and 6 bases from J; bases unmatched to any gene: 8. This CDR3 is 15 amino acids long. Germline V gene lookup returns CDR1 MNHEY and CDR2 SMNVEV (reference sequence). CDR3 in DNA: TGTGCCAGCAGGAAAAGCGGGGGGGCCTCCAATGAGCAGTTCTTC. It translates to CASRKSGGASNEQFF.

This clonotype was observed a handful of times. This rearrangement joins TRBV18 to TRBJ2-7, with TRBD2 matching over 13 bases. The J call may be wrong; the DNA end is better matched by TRBJ2-5. The CDR3 contains 17 residues. The germline V gene encodes CDR1 KGHSH and CDR2 LQKENI. CDR3 in DNA: TGTGCCAGCTCACTAGCAGGACTAGCGGGGGCTCAAGAGACCCAGTACTTC. The encoded protein is CASSLAGLAGAQETQYF.

Many counts were recorded for this clonotype. The V and J genes are TRBV4-1 and TRBJ2-1; D call uncertain. Trimming stripped 0 bases from V and 5 bases from J, with 2 bases between. The CDR3 loop spans 12 amino acids. Germline V gives CDR1 MGHRA, CDR2 YSYEKL. In DNA, the CDR3 is TGCGCCAGCAGCCAAGACCACAATGAGCAGTTCTTC. It translates to CASSQDHNEQFF.

This chain uses TRBV29-1 with TRBJ2-7, with 11 bases that match TRBD2. With V trimmed by 4 bases and J by 2 bases, 4 bases remained unmatched. The germline V gene encodes CDR1 SQVTM and CDR2 ANQGSEA. CDR3 size: 14 residues. CDR3 in DNA: TGCAGCGTTGCACTAGCGGGGGATCCCTACGAGCAGTACTTC. Translating it yields CSVALAGDPYEQYF.

The table lists this clonotype with a few counts. The chain combines TRBV20-1 with TRBJ1-1; D gene unclear. The length of the CDR3 is 13 residues. CDR1 is DFQATT, CDR2 SNEGSKA, per germline (reference sequence). Trimming removed 4 bases at V and 0 bases at J, with 9 bases between. The CDR3 DNA follows: TGCAGTGCTACCGTCGCCATGAACACTGAAGCTTTCTTT. Residues: CSATVAMNTEAFF.

This clonotype was observed a handful of times. The genes are TRBV18 and TRBJ2-5; 12 nucleotides align to TRBD2. V gave up 3 bases and J gave up 10 bases; unmatched junction bases: 9. Per the germline V gene, CDR1 is KGHSH and CDR2 is LQKENI. This CDR3 has 15 amino acids. CDR3 amino acids: CASSPPGLAGTSQYF. CDR3 nucleotides: TGTGCCAGCTCACCCCCGGGACTAGCGGGTACCAGCCAGTACTTC.

This clonotype has a count of ten or more. The rearrangement joins TRBV7-2 to TRBJ2-1, with 10 bases fitting TRBD2. The V gene end was trimmed by 1 base and the J gene end by 7 bases; junction bases not matched to a gene: 7. The V gene's germline CDR1 is SGHTA and CDR2 FQGNSA. This CDR3 has 16 amino acids. The CDR3 protein is CASSLDERGGRNEQFF. CDR3 in DNA: TGTGCCAGCAGCTTAGACGAGCGGGGGGGCAGGAATGAGCAGTTCTTC.

V usage is TRBV12-3 or TRBV12-4 and J usage is TRBJ2-7, with a weak D call TRBD1 (7 bases). V lost 6 bases and J lost 3, with 18 bases in between. The CDR3 covers 15 residues. The CDR3 DNA sequence: TGTGCCAGCAGCACGACAGGGAGGCTTGGCTACGAGCAGTACTTC. Protein sequence: CASSTTGRLGYEQYF.

The chain recombines TRBV6-5 with TRBJ2-3, with 7 bases identical to TRBD1. Germline V gene sequence: CDR1 MNHEY, CDR2 SVGAGI. The CDR3 contains 16 residues. V dropped 0 bases and J dropped 5; count of bases not matched to a gene: 8. CDR3 amino acids: CASSYSLRGRGDTQYF. CDR3 coding DNA: TGTGCCAGCAGTTACTCGCTGAGGGGGCGCGGAGATACGCAGTATTTT.

This chain connects TRBV5-1 to TRBJ2-7; D might be TRBD1 or TRBD2, each matching 5 bases. V was pared by 6 bases and J by 0 bases, with 10 bases between. Per germline, CDR1 SGHRS and CDR2 YFSETQ. There are 13 residues in the CDR3. Here the CDR3 reads CASKEDNSYEQYF. CDR3 DNA sequence: TGCGCCAGCAAGGAGGACAACTCCTACGAGCAGTACTTC.

V usage is TRBV29-1 and J usage is TRBJ1-2, with D perhaps TRBD1 (5 bases). The CDR3 extends over 11 amino acids. Trimming removed 6 bases at V and 12 bases at J, with 17 bases between. The germline gives CDR1 SQVTM, CDR2 ANQGSEA. Here the CDR3 DNA reads TGCAGCGTCGGGACGCCTGCGGTGAACACCTTC. Protein: CSVGTPAVNTF.

This sequence joins TRBV7-8 and TRBJ2-3; D gene ambiguous. This CDR3 region has 13 residues. V lost 5 bases, J lost 4 bases, and 10 bases lay in between. In germline, CDR1 is SGHVS, CDR2 FQNEAQ. DNA of the CDR3: TGTGCCAGCAGCCAGACATTCGCAGATACGCAGTATTTT. Its protein product is CASSQTFADTQYF.

This chain joins TRBV29-1 and TRBJ2-3, with D maybe TRBD2 (6 bases). Trimming removed 5 bases from V and 5 bases from J, with 17 bases in between. The CDR3 has 14 amino acids. Per germline, CDR1 SQVTM and CDR2 ANQGSEA. The CDR3 region has the DNA TGCAGCGTTCTGGGCGGGGCATGGAGAGATACGCAGTATTTT. Protein sequence: CSVLGGAWRDTQYF.

In this sample, this clonotype turned up a few times. The J gene is TRBJ2-5, the V gene TRBV5-6; 7 nucleotides align to TRBD1. Looked up from germline, CDR1 is SGHDT and CDR2 is YYEEEE. The CDR3 sequence is 14 residues long. V shed 4 bases and J 5 bases; nucleotides not matched to a gene: 8. The CDR3 region is CASSLQGSEETQYF. CDR3 DNA sequence: TGTGCCAGCAGCCTACAGGGGTCCGAGGAGACCCAGTACTTC.

This clonotype was recorded a few times. Possible read error: a much larger clone is one base away. This chain uses TRBV3-1 with TRBJ2-4, with D uncertain. The CDR3 is made up of 11 amino acids. V gave up 0 bases and J gave up 7 bases, with 1 base separating them. The germline V gene encodes CDR1 LGHDT and CDR2 YNNKEL (reference sequence). CDR3 in amino acids: CASSQDNIQYF. CDR3 sequence (DNA): TGTGCCAGCAGCCAAGATAACATTCAGTACTTC. The full variable domain, its missing parts supplied by reference TRBV3-1 and TRBJ2-4, is DTAVSQTPKYLVTQMGNDKSIKCEQNLGHDTMYWYKQDSKKFLKIMFSYNNKELIINETVPNRFSPKSPDKAHLNLHINSLELGDSAVYFCASSQDNIQYFGAGTRLSVL.

As to this clonotype: Germline and junction disagree at one end, which may indicate a read error. J is TRBJ2-7 and V is TRBV12-3 or TRBV12-4; D remains ambiguous. Gene TRBJ2-5 matches the end of the DNA better, so the J call may be wrong. The CDR3 contains 12 residues. CDR3 sequence (DNA): TGTGCCGGCAGCCCCACTCCGGGGACCCAGTACTTC. Residues: CAGSPTPGTQYF.

The chain couples TRBV6-5 to TRBJ2-6; D is uncertain. This CDR3 contains 18 residues. V dropped 0 bases and J dropped 0 bases, with 12 bases sitting between them. Germline V lookup: CDR1 MNHEY, CDR2 SVGAGI. CDR3 nucleotide sequence: TGTGCCAGCAGTTACTCGCCCCTTCGCATCTCTGGGGCCAACGTCCTGACTTTC. This encodes CASSYSPLRISGANVLTF.

The chain uses TRBV27 and TRBJ1-2; no clear D gene. CDR3 length equals 13 residues. Germline lookup yields CDR1 MNHEY and CDR2 SMNVEV (reference sequence). V lost 3 bases and J lost 8, with 13 bases in between. CDR3 nucleotide sequence: TGTGCCAGCAGTTTGGAAGCAGGTGACGGCTACACCTTC. This gives the protein CASSLEAGDGYTF.

This clonotype was counted only a few times. The V gene is TRBV12-3 or TRBV12-4, the J gene TRBJ2-1, with D maybe TRBD1 (5 bases). CDR3 length: 15 residues. Trimming removed 3 bases from V and 4 bases from J, with 13 bases in between. CDR3 sequence: CASSFWAQDYNEQFF. CDR3 sequence (DNA): TGTGCCAGCAGTTTTTGGGCACAGGATTACAATGAGCAGTTCTTC.